What follows describes a single TCR beta chain. The data were produced by immunoSEQ multiplex PCR, yet TCRdb's version contains in-frame clones alone and is incomplete. The repertoire holds roughly 30,000 clones, more than 60% seen once, with around 6.5% in the top ten. This sample's time point: recipient sample about 28 days before transplant, after cytoreduction. This sample stems from a study of T cell clonotyping in hematopoietic cell transplantation. Specimen: peripheral blood mononuclear cells, collected before stem cell transplant. This clonotype was obtained from a woman in her twenties or thirties with chronic myeloid leukemia. Some clones in this sample may be carry-over from other donors' samples.

The CDR3 protein is CSVGDRGGYTF. CDR3 nucleotide sequence: TGCAGCGTTGGGGACAGGGGAGGCTACACCTTC. This chain uses TRBV29-1 with TRBJ1-2; 10 bases are shared with TRBD1. The germline CDR1 and CDR2 sequences are SQVTM and ANQGSEA. The CDR3 covers 11 residues. V shed 4 bases, J shed 8 bases, and the junction held 1 base outside the gene matches.